This TCR beta chain is drawn from a study of CD8+ T cells in alopecia areata. Overall study results and limits: Sharing of TCR sequences between patients (possibly for HLA-related reasons) was less clear than in mice. Scalp repertoires also include resident alphabeta T cells from normal skin. Affected lesional scalp, above all in alopecia totalis/universalis, was more clonal than normal scalp.

Sorted out of PBMCs were CD4+ T cells and CD8+ T cells. Extraction of RNA preceded its reverse transcription into cDNA, which served as the sequencing template. TCRdb's table, derived via immunoSEQ multiplex PCR, lists solely in-frame clones and lacks some. There are about 100,000 clones in the sample; approximately 63% occur only once, and more than 20% lies in the top ten. Turning to this clone: Its antigen is unknown.

The germline gives CDR1 SGHVS, CDR2 FQNEAQ. The CDR3 extends over 19 amino acids. The trim removed 0 bases at V and 6 bases at J, leaving 13 bases unmatched. The sequence was collected from a human donor in good health. The chain combines TRBV7-8 with TRBJ2-1, with 11 bases fitting TRBD2. The sample comprised CD8+ T cells sorted from blood. The CDR3 DNA sequence: TGTGCCAGCAGCTTAGCGGAGTCAGTAGCGGGGGGGCCTCGCAATGAGCAGTTCTTC. As protein: CASSLAESVAGGPRNEQFF.